The next 4 T cell receptor beta chains were all read from a single sample in a study of cytomegalovirus exposure and HLA in healthy donors. Using immunoSEQ multiplex PCR, the repertoire was profiled, and TCRdb retains in-frame clones only, with some absent. Of roughly 120,000 clones in the sample, roughly 88% were seen once. Sequencing was carried out using PBMCs. All receptors come from a woman aged 18-29 years in good health and CMV-seropositive.

The chain uses TRBV7-3 and TRBJ2-1; 8 nucleotides match TRBD2. This CDR3 has 17 amino acids. Germline loops: CDR1 SGHTA, CDR2 FQGTGA. V lost 4 bases, J lost 0 bases, and 8 bases stayed unmatched. The CDR3 DNA reads as TGTGCCAGCAGCTCAGCGGGGGTTAGCCACTCCTACAATGAGCAGTTCTTC. This codes for CASSSAGVSHSYNEQFF.

This chain uses TRBV14 with TRBJ1-1; D unresolved. There are 15 residues in the CDR3. The V gene's germline CDR1 is SGHDN and CDR2 FVKESK. Trimming cost V 2 bases and J 5 bases, with 15 bases left between them. The CDR3 region has the DNA TGTGCCAGCAGCCAAATTGCGGGGATTGGAACTGAAGCTTTCTTT. This translates into CASSQIAGIGTEAFF.

The V call is TRBV29-1, the J call TRBJ1-2, with TRBD1 matching 7 bases. Germline-derived CDR1 and CDR2 are SQVTM and ANQGSEA. The CDR3 has 16 amino acids. J lost 0 bases, V lost 6 bases, and 13 bases had no gene match. The CDR3 protein is CSVETGPRGANYGYTF. CDR3 DNA: TGCAGCGTGGAGACAGGGCCGAGGGGGGCTAACTATGGCTACACCTTC.

Details on this clone: An end of the junction does not agree with germline; a read error may underlie this. The chain joins TRBV18 to TRBJ2-7; 10 positions agree with TRBD1. CDR3 length: 16 amino acids. The V gene's germline CDR1 is KGHSH and CDR2 LQKENI. CDR3 protein: CASSPAGTGVSHEQYF. The CDR3 bases are TGTGCCAGCTCGCCTGCCGGGACAGGGGTCTCCCACGAGCAGTACTTC.